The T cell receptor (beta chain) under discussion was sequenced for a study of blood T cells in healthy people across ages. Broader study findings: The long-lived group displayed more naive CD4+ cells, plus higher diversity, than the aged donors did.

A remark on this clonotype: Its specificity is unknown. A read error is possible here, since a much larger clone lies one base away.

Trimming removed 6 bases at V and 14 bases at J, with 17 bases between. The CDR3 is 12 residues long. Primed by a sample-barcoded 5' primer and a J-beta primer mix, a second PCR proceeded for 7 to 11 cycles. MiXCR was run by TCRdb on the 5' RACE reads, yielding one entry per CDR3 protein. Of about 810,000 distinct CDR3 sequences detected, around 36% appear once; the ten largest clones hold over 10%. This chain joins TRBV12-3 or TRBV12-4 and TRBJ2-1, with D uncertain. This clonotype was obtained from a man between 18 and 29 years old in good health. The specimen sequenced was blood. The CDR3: CASRPLPPNEFF. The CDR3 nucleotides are TGTGCCAGCAGGCCCTTACCGCCGAATGAGTTCTTC.